This T cell receptor (beta chain) comes out of a study of OX40 agonist ivuxolimab in advanced cancers. Study context: In this trial design, patients received ivuxolimab intravenously at 0.01 to 10 mg/kg every 2 weeks. Prior therapy, whether anti-PD-1, anti-PD-L1 or anti-CTLA-4, was allowed, and roughly 40% had some. Three individuals attained partial responses, comprising one hepatocellular carcinoma case and two cutaneous melanoma cases.

This table comes from immunoSEQ multiplex PCR, and its TCRdb copy is limited to in-frame clones, with some not included. Seen here are tens of thousands of clones, more than 75% observed once, and the top ten hold 0.45% to 0.6%. The CDR3 has 15 residues. CDR1 and CDR2 from the germline V gene are MNHEY and SMNVEV (reference sequence). V lost 6 bases, J lost 1 base, and 5 bases stayed unmatched. Comments on this clone: Antigen: not known.

Regarding the study as a whole: On average, a greater number of expanded clones characterised CD8+ T cells relative to CD4+.

The sequences come from CD4+ or CD8+ T cells sorted from blood, collected in a trial of the OX40 agonist ivuxolimab. The receptor was isolated from an adult with an advanced solid tumor such as melanoma, head and neck, liver or kidney cancer. The rearrangement joins TRBV27 to TRBJ2-1, with 8 bases fitting TRBD1. CDR3 sequence (DNA): TGTGCCAGCAGAGACCGACAGGGGTCCTACAATGAGCAGTTCTTC. Its protein is CASRDRQGSYNEQFF.